The next 25 T cell receptor beta chains were all read from a single sample in a study of blood T cell repertoires in COVID-19. Profiling relied on immunoSEQ multiplex PCR, and the TCRdb table lists in-frame clones only, not all of them. Among about 190,000 clones, 70% to 90% were seen once, and the ten largest hold 1.1%. The sequenced material came from peripheral blood. The receptors come from a young man with acute or convalescent COVID-19.

The table lists this clone with a count of one. The chain is built from TRBV29-1 and TRBJ2-7; a weak D match, TRBD1 (6 bases). The germline V gene has CDR1 SQVTM and CDR2 ANQGSEA. This CDR3 has 15 amino acids. Trimming left V 5 bases short and J 4 bases short, with 21 bases between. The DNA of the CDR3 is TGCAGCGTTCTCTGGCAGGACAGCCTAGGTTACGAGCAGTACTTC. This translates into CSVLWQDSLGYEQYF.

The chain uses TRBV2 and TRBJ1-1; no clear D gene. The germline gives CDR1 SNHLY, CDR2 FYNNEI. This CDR3 spans 13 amino acids. Trimming shortened V by 5 bases and J by 1 base, and 8 bases separated the two germline ends. CDR3 residues: CASSSLENTEAFF. The CDR3 DNA reads TGTGCCAGCAGTTCACTCGAGAACACTGAAGCTTTCTTT.

CDR3 sequence: CASIWQGLGGYTF. In DNA form, the CDR3 reads TGTGCCAGCATTTGGCAGGGCCTAGGTGGCTACACCTTC. The chain has TRBV2 and TRBJ1-2; D perhaps matches TRBD1 (5 bases). The germline V gene has CDR1 SNHLY and CDR2 FYNNEI. The V end was cut by 7 bases, the J end by 7 bases, with 16 bases between. This CDR3 has 13 amino acids.

The CDR3: CSAALKTEAFF. The CDR3 DNA is TGCAGTGCTGCCCTAAAGACTGAAGCTTTCTTT. The chain uses TRBV20-1 and TRBJ1-1; D is ambiguous. In germline, CDR1 is DFQATT, CDR2 SNEGSKA (reference sequence). This CDR3 region has 11 residues. Trimming left V 5 bases short and J 5 bases short, with 9 bases between.

J is TRBJ2-7 and V is TRBV5-8, with 7 bases fitting TRBD1. J lost 2 bases, V lost 4 bases, and 3 bases had no gene match. Germline assignment: CDR1 SGHTS and CDR2 YDEGEE. The CDR3 loop spans 13 amino acids. CDR3 residues: CASSRDRAYEQYF. The CDR3 region has the DNA TGTGCCAGCAGCCGCGACAGGGCCTACGAGCAGTACTTC. The full variable domain, its missing parts supplied by reference TRBV5-8 and TRBJ2-7, is EAGVTQSPTHLIKTRGQQATLRCSPISGHTSVYWYQQALGLGLQFLLWYDEGEERNRGNFPPRFSGRQFPNYSSELNVNALELEDSALYLCASSRDRAYEQYFGPGTRLTVT.

V usage is TRBV27 and J usage is TRBJ1-4, with no clear D. V lost 0 bases and J 4 bases, leaving 18 bases between the germline ends. CDR1 is MNHEY and CDR2 is SMNVEV in the germline V gene (reference sequence). The CDR3 totals 18 residues. This chain's CDR3 is CASSLSPNPGYYNEKLFF. The DNA of the CDR3 is TGTGCCAGCAGTTTATCGCCGAATCCGGGGTACTATAATGAAAAACTGTTTTTT.

The chain is built from TRBV7-9 and TRBJ2-7; TRBD2 might be the D (5 bases). The CDR3 has 14 residues. The ends were cut back, 5 bases at V and 6 bases at J, with 17 bases in the middle. Per germline, CDR1 SEHNR and CDR2 FQNEAQ (reference sequence). CDR3 bases: TGTGCCAGCAGCATAACTAGTGCCCTAGGCGAGCAGTACTTC. Translated, it gives CASSITSALGEQYF.

The chain recombines TRBV11-3 with TRBJ2-7; tentatively, D is TRBD1 (6 bases). V shed 5 bases and J shed 2 bases, with 16 bases lying between them. CDR3 length: 15 residues. Germline V CDR1 and CDR2: SGHNT, YENEEA. The CDR3 here is CASSRGQWGTYEQYF. The CDR3 DNA is TGTGCCAGCAGCCGCGGACAGTGGGGGACCTACGAGCAGTACTTC.

The V and J genes are TRBV6-5 and TRBJ2-7; 10 nucleotides agree with TRBD2. The CDR3 has 14 amino acids. The trim removed 4 bases at V and 3 bases at J, leaving 3 bases unmatched. CDR1 is MNHEY, CDR2 SVGAGI, per germline. This chain's CDR3 is CASSSAGGHYEQYF. CDR3 sequence (DNA): TGTGCCAGCAGTTCAGCGGGGGGGCACTACGAGCAGTACTTC.

The rearrangement uses TRBV9 and TRBJ1-4; 11 bases fit TRBD1. Trimming took 3 bases from V and 4 from J; bases not matched to a gene: 5. The germline V gene encodes CDR1 SGDLS and CDR2 YYNGEE. The CDR3 is made up of 16 amino acids. The CDR3 region is CASSEHGTGGNEKLFF. For the CDR3, the DNA is TGTGCCAGCAGCGAGCACGGGACAGGGGGTAATGAAAAACTGTTTTTT.

The chain has TRBV6-1 and TRBJ1-5; possibly TRBD1 for D (6 bases). Germline CDR1 MNHNS, CDR2 SASEGT. The V and J ends lost 3 bases and 0 bases respectively, with 9 bases between them. The CDR3 has 15 amino acids. The CDR3 DNA is TGTGCCAGCAGTGACAGGGGAAGTAGCAATCAGCCCCAGCATTTT. Translating it yields CASSDRGSSNQPQHF.

The CDR3 DNA reads as TGTGCCAGCAGCCAACAGGGAACTGAGCAGTTCTTC. This encodes CASSQQGTEQFF. This chain links TRBV11-3 with TRBJ2-1, with D possibly TRBD1 on 6 matching bases. Trimming took off 5 bases at V and 9 bases at J, with 11 bases between the two ends. Germline V gives CDR1 SGHNT, CDR2 YENEEA. The CDR3 runs to 12 residues.

The V gene is TRBV11-2, the J gene TRBJ1-1; maybe TRBD1 (5 bases). Trimming removed 6 bases at V and 5 bases at J, with 13 bases between. CDR3 length: 13 residues. Germline V CDR1 and CDR2: SGHAT, FQNNGV. This CDR3 reads CASSYQRGTEAFF. CDR3 nucleotide sequence: TGTGCCAGCAGTTACCAGCGGGGGACTGAAGCTTTCTTT.

This CDR3 reads CATSREGQTSDTQYF. As DNA, the CDR3 is TGTGCCACCAGCAGAGAAGGACAGACCTCAGATACGCAGTATTTT. The V and J genes are TRBV15 and TRBJ2-3, with D perhaps matching TRBD1 (6 bases). CDR3 size: 15 residues. Trimming removed 0 bases from V and 4 bases from J, with 11 bases in between. Germline CDR1 is LNHNV and CDR2 is YYDKDF (reference sequence).

The gene calls are TRBV11-2 and TRBJ2-4; 16 bases match TRBD2. V trimming: 3 bases; J trimming: 1 base; junction bases outside the gene matches: 3. Germline-derived CDR1 and CDR2 are SGHAT and FQNNGV. The CDR3 spans 18 residues. The CDR3 here is CASSLGTSGRGAKNIQYF. The CDR3 DNA reads as TGTGCCAGCAGCTTGGGGACTAGCGGGAGGGGGGCCAAAAACATTCAGTACTTC.

This chain uses TRBV7-9 with TRBJ2-1; 7 positions agree with TRBD2. V gave up 1 base and J gave up 7 bases; unmatched junction bases: 4. The germline CDR1 and CDR2 sequences are SEHNR and FQNEAQ (reference sequence). There are 14 residues in the CDR3. CDR3 DNA sequence: TGTGCCAGCAGCTTAGAACTAGCGAGGAATGAGCAGTTCTTC. This codes for CASSLELARNEQFF.

As concerns this clone: Germline and junction disagree at one end, which may indicate a read error. The chain recombines TRBV6-5 with TRBJ2-7; D is perhaps TRBD1 (6 bases). There are 14 residues in the CDR3. Germline loops: CDR1 MNHEY, CDR2 SVGAGI. CDR3 sequence reads: CASSSTGYSDEQYF. CDR3 in DNA: TGTGCCAGCAGTTCGACAGGTTACTCCGACGAGCAGTACTTC.

Only a few counts were recorded for this clone. The chain combines TRBV5-6 with TRBJ2-3; D uncertain. Per the germline V gene, CDR1 is SGHDT and CDR2 is YYEEEE. V was pared by 1 base and J by 2 bases, with 8 bases between. The CDR3 covers 14 residues. DNA for the CDR3: TGTGCCAGCAGCTTGTCGGTCTTCACAGATACGCAGTATTTT. This codes for CASSLSVFTDTQYF.

The J gene is TRBJ2-3, the V gene TRBV29-1, with 9 bases identical to TRBD2. Germline CDR1 and CDR2: SQVTM and ANQGSEA. V was pared by 8 bases and J by 1 base, with 7 bases of the junction left unmatched. The CDR3 is 14 amino acids. CDR3 residues: CSLTLAGGTDTQYF. The CDR3 nucleotides read TGCAGCCTTACTTTAGCGGGGGGCACAGATACGCAGTATTTT.

This clone was observed a few times. The chain employs TRBV27 and TRBJ1-2; TRBD1 aligns across 11 bases. This CDR3 spans 16 amino acids. CDR1 is MNHEY, CDR2 SMNVEV, per germline (reference sequence). The V segment lost 4 bases and the J segment 1 base; nucleotides outside the gene matches: 5. The DNA of the CDR3 is TGTGCCAGCAGTTCCAAGGGACAGGGGGGTAACTATGGCTACACCTTC. This codes for CASSSKGQGGNYGYTF.

Here the CDR3 reads CASSPAGSSYEQYF. The CDR3 DNA reads TGTGCCAGTAGTCCCGCTGGTAGCTCCTACGAGCAGTACTTC. J is TRBJ2-7 and V is TRBV19, with D unresolved. V was trimmed by 5 bases and J by 0 bases, leaving 11 bases between them. The CDR3 runs 14 residues. From germline, CDR1 is LNHDA and CDR2 SQIVND (reference sequence).

The chain has TRBV5-1 and TRBJ2-3; D is unclear. V lost 4 bases, J lost 3 bases, and 6 bases lay in between. The CDR3 has 12 residues. From germline, CDR1 is SGHRS and CDR2 YFSETQ. The CDR3 DNA follows: TGCGCCAGCAGCGAGCAAACAGATACGCAGTATTTT. This codes for CASSEQTDTQYF.

This chain links TRBV29-1 with TRBJ2-1, with 7 bases aligning to TRBD1. CDR1 is SQVTM and CDR2 is ANQGSEA in the germline V gene. The CDR3 is made up of 12 amino acids. The junction had 8 bases not matched to a gene; V was cut back by 8 bases and J by 7 bases. CDR3 bases: TGCAGCAACAGGGGATTGTATAATGAGCAGTTCTTC. It translates to CSNRGLYNEQFF.

The rearrangement links TRBV19 to TRBJ2-3; the match to TRBD2 covers 8 bases. The germline gives CDR1 LNHDA, CDR2 SQIVND (reference sequence). With V trimmed by 5 bases and J by 3 bases, 7 bases remained unmatched. The CDR3 is 15 residues long. The CDR3 loop is CASSLAGGFTDTQYF. CDR3 DNA sequence: TGTGCCAGTAGTCTTGCGGGAGGATTTACAGATACGCAGTATTTT.

V and J are TRBV5-8 and TRBJ1-5; D gene unclear. CDR1 SGHTS and CDR2 YDEGEE come from the germline V gene. Trimming shortened V by 3 bases and J by 0 bases, and 4 bases separated the two germline ends. The CDR3 consists of 13 residues. CDR3 in DNA: TGTGCCAGCAGCTCGTATAGCAATCAGCCCCAGCATTTT. Residues: CASSSYSNQPQHF.